Included here is one TCR beta chain sequence, with context. The investigators amplified TCR beta CDR3 regions from RNA transcripts. The TCR CDR3 was amplified in a first-round RT-PCR using the HTBI primer set. TCRdb itself ran the multiplex PCR reads through MiXCR, one entry per CDR3 protein. Of fewer than 750,000 distinct CDR3 sequences detected, about 43% appear once; the ten largest clones hold more than 7.5%. These data are taken from a study of T cells in Graves' hyperthyroidism and ophthalmopathy. This CDR3 has 14 amino acids. CDR1 SGHAT and CDR2 FQNNGV come from the germline V gene. V lost 2 bases, J lost 2 bases, and 4 bases lay in between.

The sample comprised peripheral blood or thyroid tissue (not recorded which). The chain uses TRBV11-2 and TRBJ2-6; D unresolved. The clonotype originates from a woman between 18 and 29 years old with Graves' hyperthyroidism. This chain's CDR3 is CASSLRPGANVLTF. CDR3 nucleotide sequence: TGTGCCAGCAGCTTACGGCCTGGGGCCAACGTCCTGACTTTC.